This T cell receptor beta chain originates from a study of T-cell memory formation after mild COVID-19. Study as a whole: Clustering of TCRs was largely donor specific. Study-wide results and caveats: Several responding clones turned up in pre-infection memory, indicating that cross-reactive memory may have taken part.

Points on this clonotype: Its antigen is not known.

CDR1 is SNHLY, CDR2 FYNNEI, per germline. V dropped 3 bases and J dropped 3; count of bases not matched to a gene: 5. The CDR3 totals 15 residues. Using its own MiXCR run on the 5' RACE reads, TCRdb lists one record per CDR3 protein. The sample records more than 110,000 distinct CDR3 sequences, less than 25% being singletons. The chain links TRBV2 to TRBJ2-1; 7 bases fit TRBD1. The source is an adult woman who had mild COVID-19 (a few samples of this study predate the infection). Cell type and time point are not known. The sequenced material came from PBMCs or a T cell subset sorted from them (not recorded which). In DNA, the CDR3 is TGTGCCAGCAGTGAGCCGGGACAGAGCTACAATGAGCAGTTCTTC. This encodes CASSEPGQSYNEQFF.